Listed below are T cell receptor beta chains from one sample, sequenced in a study of T cell responses to AZD1222 COVID-19 vaccine. Using immunoSEQ multiplex PCR, the repertoire was profiled, and TCRdb retains in-frame clones only, with some absent. The data hold more than 150,000 clones, with about 87% observed a single time. Specimen: peripheral blood, collected on day 0 of AZD1222 vaccination. The source is an adult in good health. The CDR3 runs from the conserved cysteine through the conserved F or W. Fields, in order: clone size, V gene, D gene, J gene, CDR3 protein, CDR3 DNA. A D gene is named only where the DNA matches it firmly. Size values are once, few and many counts, or a class for expanded clones, and some rows have none.

>NA|TRBV7-9|NA|TRBJ2-1
CASSPGLQYNEQFF
TGTGCCAGCAGCCCGGGACTGCAATACAATGAGCAGTTCTTC
>NA|TRBV24-1|TRBD2|TRBJ2-1
CATSDSGLAGIYEQFF
TGTGCCACCAGTGATTCCGGACTAGCGGGGATCTATGAGCAGTTCTTC
>NA|TRBV4-2|TRBD2|TRBJ2-1
CASSQDPGGGMINEQFF
TGTGCCAGCAGCCAAGATCCGGGCGGGGGGATGATCAATGAGCAGTTCTTC
>NA|TRBV5-6|NA|TRBJ2-2
CASSLFPTGELFF
TGTGCCAGCAGCTTGTTCCCCACCGGGGAGCTGTTTTTT
>NA|TRBV11-2|NA|TRBJ1-5
CASSLREGMQPQHF
TGTGCCAGCAGCCTAAGGGAGGGAATGCAGCCCCAGCATTTT
>NA|TRBV24-1|TRBD1|TRBJ1-3
CATSGRDSGGSSGNTIYF
TGTGCCACCAGTGGAAGGGACAGCGGTGGGAGTTCAGGAAACACCATATATTTT
>NA|TRBV24-1|TRBD2|TRBJ2-3
CATSDLAGGRRDTQYF
TGTGCCACCAGTGATCTAGCGGGGGGCCGTCGAGATACGCAGTATTTT
>NA|TRBV27|NA|TRBJ2-7
CASSPQDSYEQYF
TGTGCCAGCAGCCCCCAAGACAGCTACGAGCAGTACTTC
>NA|TRBV19|NA|TRBJ1-5
CASRDRYQPQHF
TGTGCCAGCAGGGACCGTTATCAGCCCCAGCATTTT
>NA|TRBV13|NA|TRBJ2-7
CASSPRGGSYKQYF
TGTGCCAGCAGCCCGCGCGGAGGGAGTTACAAGCAGTACTTC
>NA|TRBV18|NA|TRBJ2-3
CASSPTSGDTQYF
TGTGCCAGCTCACCCACTAGTGGGGATACGCAGTATTTT
>NA|TRBV9|NA|TRBJ1-6
CASSERDGSYNSPLHF
TGTGCCAGCAGCGAGCGGGACGGCTCCTATAATTCACCCCTCCACTTT
>NA|TRBV5-1|NA|TRBJ2-1
CASSSGLSGNEQFF
TGCGCCAGCAGCTCCGGACTATCTGGCAATGAGCAGTTCTTC
>NA|TRBV28|NA|TRBJ1-6
CASSAPGHWSSYNSPLHF
TGTGCCAGCAGTGCGCCGGGACATTGGAGCTCCTATAATTCACCCCTCCACTTT
>NA|TRBV6-2/TRBV6-3|TRBD1|TRBJ1-5
CASSTKQGTQPQHF
TGTGCCAGCAGTACAAAACAGGGGACTCAGCCCCAGCATTTT
>once|TRBV28|TRBD2|TRBJ2-1
CASRSGNSGNEQFF
TGTGCCAGCAGGAGCGGGAATTCGGGGAATGAGCAGTTCTTC
>NA|TRBV2|TRBD1|TRBJ1-4
CASSERPGGIEKLFF
TGTGCCAGCAGTGAACGTCCAGGGGGTATTGAAAAACTGTTTTTT
>once|TRBV6-1|TRBD1|TRBJ2-2
CASSAEKTGDTGELFF
TGTGCCAGCAGTGCAGAAAAGACAGGGGACACCGGGGAGCTGTTTTTT
>few|TRBV19|NA|TRBJ1-5
CASSRGSGVDQPQHF
TGTGCCAGTAGTAGGGGATCGGGGGTGGATCAGCCCCAGCATTTT
>NA|TRBV30|NA|TRBJ2-7
CAWGTGLVYEQYF
TGTGCCTGGGGAACAGGGTTGGTCTACGAGCAGTACTTC
>few|TRBV19|NA|TRBJ2-6
CASRVQSGANVLTF
TGTGCCAGTAGGGTACAATCTGGGGCCAACGTCCTGACTTTC
>NA|TRBV11-2|TRBD1|TRBJ2-1
CASSLIGQGDYNEQFF
TGTGCCAGCAGCTTAATCGGGCAGGGGGACTACAATGAGCAGTTCTTC
>NA|TRBV11-3|NA|TRBJ2-1
CASSLGPSGEQFF
TGTGCCAGCAGCTTAGGGCCCTCCGGTGAGCAGTTCTTC
>NA|TRBV28|NA|TRBJ1-5
CASSLPMGLRGNQPQHF
TGTGCCAGCAGTCTGCCGATGGGGCTGAGGGGCAATCAGCCCCAGCATTTT
>NA|TRBV5-1|NA|TRBJ2-2
CASSSYLGGELFF
TGCGCCAGCAGCTCTTATTTAGGCGGGGAGCTGTTTTTT
>NA|TRBV10-2|NA|TRBJ2-3
CASSELRTLLSTDTQYF
TGCGCCAGCAGTGAATTGAGGACTCTTTTGAGCACAGATACGCAGTATTTT
>NA|TRBV6-6|NA|TRBJ2-7
CASARSYEQYF
TGTGCCAGCGCCCGATCCTACGAGCAGTACTTC
>NA|TRBV3-1/TRBV3-2|TRBD2|TRBJ2-1
CASSQASGRSNEQFF
TGTGCCAGCAGCCAAGCCAGCGGGAGAAGTAATGAGCAGTTCTTC
>NA|TRBV4-2|NA|TRBJ2-7
CASSNPGTGNYEQYF
TGTGCCAGCAGCAACCCCGGGACTGGAAACTACGAGCAGTACTTC
>NA|TRBV6-5|TRBD1|TRBJ2-7
CASTTGVRTYEQYF
TGTGCCAGCACCACAGGGGTTAGGACCTACGAGCAGTACTTC
>NA|TRBV19|NA|TRBJ1-5
CASSITRSNQPQHF
TGTGCCAGTAGTATTACGCGGAGCAATCAGCCCCAGCATTTT
>NA|TRBV5-4|NA|TRBJ2-1
CASSLTSVGYEQFF
TGTGCCAGCAGCTTGACATCCGTGGGATATGAGCAGTTCTTC
>NA|TRBV4-1|TRBD2|TRBJ2-7
CASSQGSSGYEQYF
TGCGCCAGCAGCCAAGGCTCTAGCGGCTACGAGCAGTACTTC
>NA|TRBV7-9|TRBD2|TRBJ2-3
CASSSQRGIGDTQYF
TGTGCCAGCAGCTCTCAGCGGGGGATTGGAGATACGCAGTATTTT
>NA|TRBV12-3/TRBV12-4|TRBD1|TRBJ2-7
CASSEGQTYEQYF
TGTGCCAGCAGTGAGGGACAGACCTACGAGCAGTACTTC
>NA|TRBV6-6|NA|TRBJ2-2
CASRANSNTGELFF
TGTGCCAGCAGAGCTAATTCGAACACCGGGGAGCTGTTTTTT
>NA|TRBV18|NA|TRBJ2-2
CASSPPSQNTGELFF
TGTGCCAGCTCACCACCGTCCCAAAACACCGGGGAGCTGTTTTTT
>NA|TRBV7-9|TRBD1|TRBJ1-3
CASSSGTGMGNTIYF
TGTGCCAGCAGCTCCGGGACAGGAATGGGGAACACCATATATTTT
>NA|TRBV29-1|NA|TRBJ2-2
CSVNGRTGELFF
TGCAGCGTAAATGGGCGGACCGGGGAGCTGTTTTTT
>NA|TRBV25-1|NA|TRBJ1-6
CASSGGRGWGNSPLHF
TGTGCCAGCAGTGGGGGCAGGGGTTGGGGTAATTCACCCCTCCACTTT
>NA|TRBV2|NA|TRBJ2-5
CASSDAGLETQYF
TGTGCCAGCAGTGACGCTGGGTTGGAGACCCAGTACTTC
>NA|TRBV18|TRBD1|TRBJ1-6
CASSLSVPGQGSGSPLHF
TGTGCCAGCTCGCTCTCAGTCCCGGGACAGGGTTCAGGCTCACCCCTCCACTTT
>NA|TRBV28|TRBD1|TRBJ2-5
CASSFGTDQETQYF
TGTGCCAGCAGCTTTGGGACAGACCAAGAGACCCAGTACTTC
>NA|TRBV9|NA|TRBJ2-4
CASSPSSGRAKNIQYF
TGTGCCAGCAGCCCCTCAAGCGGGCGGGCCAAAAACATTCAGTACTTC
>NA|TRBV4-1|NA|TRBJ1-3
CASSQDRGTILGSGNTIYF
TGCGCCAGCAGCCAAGATCGGGGGACTATATTGGGGTCTGGAAACACCATATATTTT
>NA|TRBV7-6|NA|TRBJ2-2
CASSLNGQAGELFF
TGTGCCAGCAGCTTGAACGGCCAGGCCGGGGAGCTGTTTTTT
>few|TRBV4-2|NA|TRBJ1-1
CASSQIGATEAFF
TGTGCCAGCAGCCAGATCGGGGCCACTGAAGCTTTCTTT
>NA|TRBV27|NA|TRBJ1-6
CASSFEWGLGSYNSPLHF
TGTGCCAGCAGTTTTGAGTGGGGGCTTGGGTCCTATAATTCACCCCTCCACTTT